These 10 T cell receptor beta chains originate from one sample sequenced in a study of response to subunit inactivated influenza vaccine. Via MiXCR, TCRdb re-called the RT-PCR reads, giving one row per CDR3 protein. The table records over 750,000 distinct CDR3 sequences, around 20% of them present only once. The material was PBMCs from blood, obtained 4 to 6 days after vaccination. The receptors derive from a man aged 45-60 years who received an inactivated influenza vaccine.

This clonotype has only a few counts. V usage is TRBV7-2 and J usage is TRBJ2-2, with TRBD2 as a possible D gene (5 bases). Germline V gene sequence: CDR1 SGHTA, CDR2 FQGNSA. This CDR3 spans 15 amino acids. V lost 3 bases to trimming and J lost 0 bases, with 8 bases between them. The CDR3 sequence is CASSFQLANTGELFF. For the CDR3, the DNA is TGTGCCAGCAGCTTCCAACTAGCGAACACCGGGGAGCTGTTTTTT. The variable domain in full, completed from reference TRBV7-2 and TRBJ2-2, reads GAGVSQSPSNKVTEKGKDVELRCDPISGHTALYWYRQSLGQGLEFLIYFQGNSAPDKSGLPSDRFSAERTGGSVSTLTIQRTQQEDSAVYLCASSFQLANTGELFFGEGSRLTVL.

This clonotype has a handful of counts. The J gene is TRBJ2-5, the V gene TRBV7-9, with 9 positions matching TRBD2. CDR3 length equals 15 residues. Germline CDR1 and CDR2: SEHNR and FQNEAQ (reference sequence). V lost 0 bases to trimming and J lost 4 bases; unmatched junction nucleotides: 3. Here the CDR3 reads CASSLALAGIETQYF. CDR3 in DNA: TGTGCCAGCAGCTTAGCACTAGCGGGTATAGAGACCCAGTACTTC. Variable domain in full (rest from reference TRBV7-9 and TRBJ2-5): DTGVSQNPRHKITKRGQNVTFRCDPISEHNRLYWYRQTLGQGPEFLTYFQNEAQLEKSRLLSDRFSAERPKGSFSTLEIQRTEQGDSAMYLCASSLALAGIETQYFGPGTRLLVL.

The rearrangement uses TRBV4-2 and TRBJ2-7, with TRBD1 matching 9 bases. V trimming: 1 base; J trimming: 2 bases; junction bases outside the gene matches: 9. Germline V gene lookup returns CDR1 LGHNA and CDR2 YNFKEQ. The CDR3 loop spans 17 amino acids. In DNA form, the CDR3 reads TGTGCCAGCAGCCAAGGAATATCGACAGGGGGAGCCTACGAGCAGTACTTC. It translates to CASSQGISTGGAYEQYF.

The V gene is TRBV5-1, the J gene TRBJ2-2; unclear D gene. The length of the CDR3 is 16 residues. The germline V and J ends were trimmed by 4 bases and 7 bases, with 20 bases remaining between them. Germline values: CDR1 SGHRS, CDR2 YFSETQ. The CDR3 coding sequence is TGCGCCAGCAGCATGGGCGGAGCGCTCGGTGGCGGGGAGCTGTTTTTT. It yields the protein CASSMGGALGGGELFF. The variable domain in full, completed from reference TRBV5-1 and TRBJ2-2, reads KAGVTQTPRYLIKTRGQQVTLSCSPISGHRSVSWYQQTPGQGLQFLFEYFSETQRNKGNFPGRFSGRQFSNSRSEMNVSTLELGDSALYLCASSMGGALGGGELFFGEGSRLTVL.

V gene TRBV7-3 combines with J gene TRBJ2-1; D gene unclear. Germline assignment: CDR1 SGHTA and CDR2 FQGTGA. The CDR3 totals 15 residues. The germline V and J ends were trimmed by 5 bases and 1 base, with 12 bases remaining between them. The CDR3 sequence: CASSRSVGSYNEQFF. Written as DNA, the CDR3 is TGTGCCAGCAGCCGGAGTGTTGGGTCCTACAATGAGCAGTTCTTC.

This clonotype has only a few counts. The chain joins TRBV12-3 or TRBV12-4 to TRBJ1-3, with 9 bases that match TRBD1. The CDR3 loop spans 15 amino acids. Unmatched junction bases numbered 5, after V lost 5 bases and J lost 3 bases. CDR3 protein: CASSPTGGLGNTIYF. The DNA for the CDR3 is TGTGCCAGCAGTCCGACAGGGGGGCTTGGAAACACCATATATTTT.

The chain links TRBV27 to TRBJ2-5; 8 nucleotides align to TRBD2. V shed 1 base and J 5 bases; nucleotides not matched to a gene: 12. The CDR3 length is 17 residues. Germline loops: CDR1 MNHEY, CDR2 SMNVEV (reference sequence). CDR3 in DNA: TGTGCCAGCAGTTTATTTGCGGGAGGATCCGGGAGGGAGACCCAGTACTTC. This gives the protein CASSLFAGGSGRETQYF.

The rearrangement joins TRBV29-1 to TRBJ1-1; D gene unclear. In germline, CDR1 is SQVTM, CDR2 ANQGSEA. The CDR3 length is 11 residues. V lost 6 bases, J lost 1 base, and 6 bases lay in between. The CDR3 DNA follows: TGCAGCGTGCGTGCGAACACTGAAGCTTTCTTT. Its translation is CSVRANTEAFF.

This clonotype was seen only a few times. V and J are TRBV19 and TRBJ1-4, with 8 positions matching TRBD1. The CDR3 is made up of 15 amino acids. V lost 4 bases to trimming and J lost 5 bases; unmatched junction nucleotides: 6. CDR1 is LNHDA and CDR2 is SQIVND in the germline V gene (reference sequence). Here the CDR3 reads CASSTGTGRNEKLFF. The DNA for the CDR3 is TGTGCCAGTAGTACGGGGACAGGAAGAAATGAAAAACTGTTTTTT.

V and J are TRBV20-1 and TRBJ2-5; 8 nucleotides align to TRBD2. Unmatched junction bases numbered 9, after V lost 5 bases and J lost 7 bases. This CDR3 has 13 residues. CDR1 is DFQATT, CDR2 SNEGSKA, per germline (reference sequence). The CDR3 spells CSASTSGRGTQYF. DNA for the CDR3: TGCAGTGCTTCAACTAGCGGTCGGGGGACCCAGTACTTC.